This T cell receptor beta chain was found in a study of cytomegalovirus exposure and HLA in healthy donors. Study at large: Roughly 86 million unique TCRs from HLA-typed donors made up an early data release. General study results and limits: A later analysis reportedly found that, within productive TCRs, an Asian-associated ancestry cluster had fewer N-insertions than the mean observed across the roughly 670 donors.

Both 60 Vbeta primers and 13 Jbeta primers went into the PCR. Only in-frame clones appear in the TCRdb table, and some are missing; sequencing was by immunoSEQ multiplex PCR. The data contain 100,000 to 150,000 clones, under 85% of them singletons. The donors gave bone marrow, and they were healthy. These donors counted as nominally healthy when sampled, but unrecorded immune exposures were likely. Details on this clone: As yet, its antigen is unknown.

This CDR3 comprises 13 residues. Germline CDR1 SNHLY, CDR2 FYNNEI. Trimming left V 6 bases short and J 10 bases short, with 13 bases between. This chain links TRBV2 with TRBJ1-6, with a possible D match to TRBD1 (5 bases). The sequence was collected from a woman aged 45-60 years in good health and CMV-seropositive. Sequences were obtained from PBMCs. The CDR3 DNA sequence: TGTGCCAGCAGAGGTGCAGGGAACTCACCCCTCCACTTT. Encoded protein: CASRGAGNSPLHF. The entire variable domain, with the rest obtained from reference TRBV2 and TRBJ1-6, is as follows: EPEVTQTPSHQVTQMGQEVILRCVPISNHLYFYWYRQILGQKVEFLVSFYNNEISEKSEIFDDQFSVERPDGSNFTLKIRSTKLEDSAMYFCASRGAGNSPLHFGNGTRLTVT.